The 15 T cell receptor beta chains given below trace back to one sample, sequenced in a study of cytomegalovirus exposure and HLA in healthy donors. Vbeta (60) and Jbeta (13) primers were used in the PCR. TCRdb's copy holds only in-frame clones and misses some; the assay was immunoSEQ multiplex PCR. There are 72,000 or so clones in the sample; around 72% occur only once, and more than 7% lies in the top ten. Sequences were obtained from PBMCs. These receptors all stem from a young woman in good health and CMV-seropositive.

The chain combines TRBV5-6 with TRBJ2-3; TRBD2 matches at 7 bases. In germline, CDR1 is SGHDT, CDR2 YYEEEE. The trim removed 2 bases at V and 4 bases at J, leaving 7 bases unmatched. This CDR3 spans 15 amino acids. The DNA of the CDR3 is TGTGCCAGCAGCTTTCGGGGGAGGGAGGCAGATACGCAGTATTTT. Residues: CASSFRGREADTQYF.

The chain couples TRBV29-1 to TRBJ2-1, with 10 bases aligning to TRBD2. V lost 7 bases, J lost 15 bases, and 12 bases stayed unmatched. The germline V gene has CDR1 SQVTM and CDR2 ANQGSEA. The CDR3 covers 12 residues. DNA for the CDR3: TGCAGCGCCTTTAGTAGCGGGAGGATTCGGTTCTTC. It is translated as CSAFSSGRIRFF.

The chain links TRBV6-1 to TRBJ2-1; 12 bases agree with TRBD2. This CDR3 has 17 residues. Germline CDR1 and CDR2: MNHNS and SASEGT. The J segment lost 3 bases and the V segment lost 0 bases, leaving 3 bases of the junction unmatched. The CDR3 region is CASSEAGTSGHYNEQFF. CDR3 nucleotide sequence: TGTGCCAGCAGTGAAGCGGGGACTAGCGGGCACTACAATGAGCAGTTCTTC.

The rearrangement links TRBV4-1 to TRBJ2-7, with D tentatively TRBD1 (6 bases). V shed 0 bases and J shed 2 bases, with 11 bases lying between them. The CDR3 sequence is 15 residues long. Germline lookup yields CDR1 MGHRA and CDR2 YSYEKL. The CDR3 DNA follows: TGCGCCAGCAGCCAAGACGGAAAGGGGGCCTACGAGCAGTACTTC. This gives the protein CASSQDGKGAYEQYF.

V gene TRBV7-6 combines with J gene TRBJ2-1; 7 bases agree with TRBD2. The J segment lost 7 bases and the V segment lost 2 bases, leaving 26 bases of the junction unmatched. The CDR3 sequence is 21 residues long. Per the germline V gene, CDR1 is SGHVS and CDR2 is FNYEAQ. The CDR3 here is CASSLSSNRLFAGDPENEQFF. The CDR3 bases are TGTGCCAGCAGCTTATCATCGAACCGTTTGTTCGCGGGAGACCCTGAAAATGAGCAGTTCTTC.

In DNA form, the CDR3 reads TGTGCCAGTTCCTCCGGGACAGGGCATTCACCCCTCCACTTT. It encodes CASSSGTGHSPLHF. V usage is TRBV19 and J usage is TRBJ1-6; 9 nucleotides match TRBD1. Germline V gene lookup returns CDR1 LNHDA and CDR2 SQIVND (reference sequence). The V and J ends lost 8 bases and 8 bases, in that order; junction bases with no gene match: 7. The CDR3 loop spans 14 amino acids.

In DNA, the CDR3 is TGTGCCAGCAGCCTCCTAGAGTCCACCGGGGAGCTGTTTTTT. Residues: CASSLLESTGELFF. This sequence joins TRBV9 and TRBJ2-2; no firm D call. Germline CDR1 reads SGDLS; CDR2 reads YYNGEE. The V gene lost 4 bases and the J gene lost 4 bases, with 11 bases spanning the gap. The CDR3 runs 14 residues.

V usage is TRBV6-5 and J usage is TRBJ1-4; no firm D call. This CDR3 spans 13 amino acids. CDR1 and CDR2 from the germline V gene are MNHEY and SVGAGI. V was clipped by 6 bases and J by 8 bases, with 13 bases between them. The CDR3 DNA sequence: TGTGCCAGCAGACGGGAAGCAGGAGAAAAACTGTTTTTT. It yields the protein CASRREAGEKLFF.

The V gene is TRBV28, the J gene TRBJ1-1, with a possible D match to TRBD1 (6 bases). CDR1 MDHEN and CDR2 SYDVKM come from the germline V gene. The ends were cut back, 3 bases at V and 6 bases at J, with 17 bases in the middle. The CDR3 length is 15 residues. The CDR3 nucleotides are TGTGCCAGCAGTTTTTACAGGGACCCCAGGGCTGAAGCTTTCTTT. This codes for CASSFYRDPRAEAFF.

The rearrangement joins TRBV5-6 to TRBJ2-3; TRBD1 might be the D (7 bases). Per the germline V gene, CDR1 is SGHDT and CDR2 is YYEEEE. The V end lost 4 bases, the J end lost 6 bases, and 12 bases lay between the germline ends. This CDR3 has 13 amino acids. CDR3 amino acids: CASSLQGRDTQYF. DNA of the CDR3: TGTGCCAGCAGCCTACAGGGGAGGGATACGCAGTATTTT. Full variable domain (missing parts from reference TRBV5-6 and TRBJ2-3): DAGVTQSPTHLIKTRGQQVTLRCSPKSGHDTVSWYQQALGQGPQFIFQYYEEEERQRGNFPDRFSGHQFPNYSSELNVNALLLGDSALYLCASSLQGRDTQYFGPGTRLTVL.

This clone was seen a handful of times. This sequence joins TRBV29-1 and TRBJ1-4; D ambiguous. The germline V gene encodes CDR1 SQVTM and CDR2 ANQGSEA. The V end was cut by 3 bases, the J end by 0 bases, with 5 bases between. CDR3 length equals 13 residues. The CDR3 DNA follows: TGCAGCGTTGAGTCCGCAACTAATGAAAAACTGTTTTTT. Its protein product is CSVESATNEKLFF.

This clone was detected a few times. The V gene is TRBV29-1, the J gene TRBJ2-3; 7 positions agree with TRBD2. The CDR3 is 13 residues long. Trimming at V came to 5 bases and at J to 5 bases, leaving 7 bases not matched to a gene. Germline V lookup: CDR1 SQVTM, CDR2 ANQGSEA. CDR3: CSVRPSGGDTQYF. The CDR3 nucleotides read TGCAGCGTTCGTCCTAGCGGTGGAGATACGCAGTATTTT.

The gene calls are TRBV19 and TRBJ1-5; D may be TRBD1 (6 bases). Trimming pared 8 bases from V and 3 bases from J, leaving 11 bases between. Germline V gives CDR1 LNHDA, CDR2 SQIVND (reference sequence). This CDR3 comprises 13 residues. In nucleotides, the CDR3 is TGTGCCAGTGGCGGACAGTTCAATCAGCCCCAGCATTTT. As protein: CASGGQFNQPQHF.

A few counts support this clone. The chain combines TRBV7-2 with TRBJ2-1, with D maybe TRBD2 (6 bases). The ends were cut back, 5 bases at V and 5 bases at J, with 19 bases in the middle. CDR1 is SGHTA and CDR2 is FQGNSA in the germline V gene. CDR3 length equals 16 residues. CDR3 region: CASSTRLVIRDNEQFF. The DNA for the CDR3 is TGTGCCAGCAGCACCCGACTAGTAATTAGGGACAATGAGCAGTTCTTC.

The V call is TRBV7-2, the J call TRBJ2-5; weak D call: TRBD2 (5 bases). The CDR3 is made up of 13 amino acids. V gave up 5 bases and J gave up 1 base, with 8 bases separating them. Germline V gene data show CDR1 as SGHTA and CDR2 as FQGNSA. CDR3 in amino acids: CASSEDFQETQYF. CDR3 coding DNA: TGTGCCAGCAGCGAGGACTTCCAAGAGACCCAGTACTTC. Looking up the rest from reference TRBV7-2 and TRBJ2-5 gives the full variable domain: GAGVSQSPSNKVTEKGKDVELRCDPISGHTALYWYRQSLGQGLEFLIYFQGNSAPDKSGLPSDRFSAERTGGSVSTLTIQRTQQEDSAVYLCASSEDFQETQYFGPGTRLLVL.